This TCR beta chain was sequenced for a study of post-analysis software for immune sequencing data. Unique molecular identifiers were carried by the TCR beta cDNA libraries. TCRdb processed the PCR reads anew with MiXCR; each CDR3 protein has one entry. Of around 770,000 distinct CDR3 sequences listed, around 42% are singletons. Sequenced material: blood. The receptor was isolated from a girl aged 5 to 17 with multiple sclerosis.

The CDR3 sequence is CASSLNQRDGIGELFF. CDR3 DNA sequence: TGTGCCAGCAGCTTGAATCAGCGGGATGGGATCGGGGAGCTGTTTTTT. This chain links TRBV5-4 with TRBJ2-2, with TRBD2 identical over 7 bases. The CDR3 covers 16 residues. J lost 7 bases, V lost 1 base, and 10 bases had no gene match. CDR1 and CDR2 from the germline V gene are SGHNT and YYREEE (reference sequence).